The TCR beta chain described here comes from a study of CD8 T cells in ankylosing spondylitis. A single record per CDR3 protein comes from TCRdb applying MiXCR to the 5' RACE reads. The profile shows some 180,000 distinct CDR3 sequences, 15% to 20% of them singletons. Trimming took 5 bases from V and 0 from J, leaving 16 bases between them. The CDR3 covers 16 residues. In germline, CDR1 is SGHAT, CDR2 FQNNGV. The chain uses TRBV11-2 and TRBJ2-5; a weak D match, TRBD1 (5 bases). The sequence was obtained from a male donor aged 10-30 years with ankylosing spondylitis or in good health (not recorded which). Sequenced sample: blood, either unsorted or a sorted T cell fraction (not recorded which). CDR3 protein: CASSARGQTYQETQYF. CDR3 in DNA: TGTGCCAGCAGCGCCCGAGGACAAACGTACCAAGAGACCCAGTACTTC.